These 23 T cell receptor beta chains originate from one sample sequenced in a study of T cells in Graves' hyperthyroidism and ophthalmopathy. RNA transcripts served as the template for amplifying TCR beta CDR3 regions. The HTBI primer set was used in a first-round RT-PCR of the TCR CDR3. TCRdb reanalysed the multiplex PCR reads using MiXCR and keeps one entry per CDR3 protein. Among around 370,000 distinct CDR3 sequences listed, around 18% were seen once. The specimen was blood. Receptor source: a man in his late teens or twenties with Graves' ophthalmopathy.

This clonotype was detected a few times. The CDR3 loop reads CASSSLGGQGYNEQFF. In DNA form, the CDR3 reads TGTGCCAGTAGTTCCCTAGGGGGACAGGGCTACAATGAGCAGTTCTTC. The gene calls are TRBV19 and TRBJ2-1, with 9 bases aligning to TRBD1. The V and J ends lost 5 bases and 3 bases, in that order; junction bases with no gene match: 8. Germline assignment: CDR1 LNHDA and CDR2 SQIVND (reference sequence). The CDR3 sequence is 16 residues long.

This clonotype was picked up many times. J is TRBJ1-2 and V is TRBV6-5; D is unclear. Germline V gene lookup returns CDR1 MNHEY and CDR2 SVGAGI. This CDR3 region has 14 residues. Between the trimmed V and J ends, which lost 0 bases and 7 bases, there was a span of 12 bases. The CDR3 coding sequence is TGTGCCAGCAGTTACTCCTGGAGGGCGCGTGGCTACACCTTC. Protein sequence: CASSYSWRARGYTF.

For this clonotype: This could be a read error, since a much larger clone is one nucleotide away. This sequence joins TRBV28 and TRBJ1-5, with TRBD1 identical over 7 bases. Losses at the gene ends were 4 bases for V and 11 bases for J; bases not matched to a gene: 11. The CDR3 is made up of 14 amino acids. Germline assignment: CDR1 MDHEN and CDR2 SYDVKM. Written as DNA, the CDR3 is TGTGCCAGCAGTTCTCGGACAGGCCGGCAGTCCCAGCATTTT. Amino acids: CASSSRTGRQSQHF. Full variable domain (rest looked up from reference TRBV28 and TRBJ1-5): DVKVTQSSRYLVKRTGEKVFLECVQDMDHENMFWYRQDPGLGLRLIYFSYDVKMKEKGDIPEGYSVSREKKERFSLILESASTNQTSMYLCASSSRTGRQSQHFGDGTRLSIL.

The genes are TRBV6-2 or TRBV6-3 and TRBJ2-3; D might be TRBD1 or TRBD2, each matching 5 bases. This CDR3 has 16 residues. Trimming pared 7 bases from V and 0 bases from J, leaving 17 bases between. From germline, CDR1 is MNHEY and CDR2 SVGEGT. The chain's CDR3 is CASIPGPLSSTDTQYF. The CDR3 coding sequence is TGTGCCAGCATTCCGGGACCTCTTTCCAGCACAGATACGCAGTATTTT.

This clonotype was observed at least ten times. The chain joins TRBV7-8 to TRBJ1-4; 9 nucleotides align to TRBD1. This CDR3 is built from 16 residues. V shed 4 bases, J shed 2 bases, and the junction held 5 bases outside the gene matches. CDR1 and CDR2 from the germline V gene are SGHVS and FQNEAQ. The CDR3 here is CASSSVTGGTNEKLFF. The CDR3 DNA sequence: TGTGCCAGCAGCTCAGTCACAGGGGGCACTAATGAAAAACTGTTTTTT.

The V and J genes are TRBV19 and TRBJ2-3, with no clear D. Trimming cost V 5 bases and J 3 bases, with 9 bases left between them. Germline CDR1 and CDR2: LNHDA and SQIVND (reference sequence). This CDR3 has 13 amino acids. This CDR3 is CASSPDGTDTQYF. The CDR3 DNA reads TGTGCCAGTAGTCCGGACGGTACAGATACGCAGTATTTT.

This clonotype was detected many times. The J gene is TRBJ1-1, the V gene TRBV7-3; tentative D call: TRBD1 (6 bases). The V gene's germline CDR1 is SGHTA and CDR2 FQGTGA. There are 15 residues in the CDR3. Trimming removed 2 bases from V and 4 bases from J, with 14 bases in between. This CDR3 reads CASSLFGGAGTEAFF. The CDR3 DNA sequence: TGTGCCAGCAGCTTATTTGGGGGCGCCGGCACTGAAGCTTTCTTT.

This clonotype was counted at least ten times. The CDR3 DNA sequence: TGTGCCAGCAGCTTAGTCCCAGGGGACTATGGCTACACCTTC. Residues: CASSLVPGDYGYTF. The chain couples TRBV7-9 to TRBJ1-2, with D possibly TRBD1 on 6 matching bases. CDR3 size: 14 residues. The V end was cut by 1 base, the J end by 3 bases, with 9 bases between. Germline CDR1 reads SEHNR; CDR2 reads FQNEAQ (reference sequence).

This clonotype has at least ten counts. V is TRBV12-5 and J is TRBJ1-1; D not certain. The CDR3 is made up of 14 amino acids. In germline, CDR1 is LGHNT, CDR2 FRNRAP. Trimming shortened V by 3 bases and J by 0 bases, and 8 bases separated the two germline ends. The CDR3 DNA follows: TGTGCTAGTGGTTTAGGCCAGGTGAACACTGAAGCTTTCTTT. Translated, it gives CASGLGQVNTEAFF.

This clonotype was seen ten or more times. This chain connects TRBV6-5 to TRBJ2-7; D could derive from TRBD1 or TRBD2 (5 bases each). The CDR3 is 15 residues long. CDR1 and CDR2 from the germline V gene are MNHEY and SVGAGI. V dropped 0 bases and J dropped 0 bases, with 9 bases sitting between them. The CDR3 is CASSYSAGSSYEQYF. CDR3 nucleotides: TGTGCCAGCAGTTACTCGGCAGGGAGCTCCTACGAGCAGTACTTC.

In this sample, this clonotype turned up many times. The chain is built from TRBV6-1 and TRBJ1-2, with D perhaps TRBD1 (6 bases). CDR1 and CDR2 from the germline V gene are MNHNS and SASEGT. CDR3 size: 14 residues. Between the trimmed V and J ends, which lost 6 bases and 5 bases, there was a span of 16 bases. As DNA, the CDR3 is TGTGCCAGCAGGTACGGACAGAACGAGTATGGCTACACCTTC. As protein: CASRYGQNEYGYTF.

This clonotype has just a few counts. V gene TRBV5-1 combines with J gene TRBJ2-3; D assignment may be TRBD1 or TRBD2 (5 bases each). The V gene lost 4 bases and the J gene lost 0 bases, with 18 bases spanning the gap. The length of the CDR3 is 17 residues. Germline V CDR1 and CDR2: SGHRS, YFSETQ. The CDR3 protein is CASSRSLTWDSTDTQYF. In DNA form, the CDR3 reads TGCGCCAGCAGCCGGAGCCTGACCTGGGACAGCACAGATACGCAGTATTTT.

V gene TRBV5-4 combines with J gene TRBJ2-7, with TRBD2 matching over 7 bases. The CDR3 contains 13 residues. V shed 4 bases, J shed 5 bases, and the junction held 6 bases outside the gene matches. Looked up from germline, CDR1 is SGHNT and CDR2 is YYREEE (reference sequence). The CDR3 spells CASSGGGLNEQYF. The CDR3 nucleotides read TGTGCCAGCAGCGGGGGAGGGTTGAACGAGCAGTACTTC.

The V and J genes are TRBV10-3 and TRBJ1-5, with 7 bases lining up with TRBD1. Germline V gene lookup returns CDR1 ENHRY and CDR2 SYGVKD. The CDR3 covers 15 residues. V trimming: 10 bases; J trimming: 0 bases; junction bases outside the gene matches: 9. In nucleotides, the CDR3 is TGTGCCACCAAGTTTACAGGGGATAGCAATCAGCCCCAGCATTTT. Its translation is CATKFTGDSNQPQHF.

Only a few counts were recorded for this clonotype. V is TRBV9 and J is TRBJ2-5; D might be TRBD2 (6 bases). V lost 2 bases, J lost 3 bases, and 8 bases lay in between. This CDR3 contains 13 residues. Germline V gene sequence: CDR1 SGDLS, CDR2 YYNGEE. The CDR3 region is CASSVRGEETQYF. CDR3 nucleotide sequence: TGTGCCAGCAGCGTCCGCGGGGAAGAGACCCAGTACTTC.

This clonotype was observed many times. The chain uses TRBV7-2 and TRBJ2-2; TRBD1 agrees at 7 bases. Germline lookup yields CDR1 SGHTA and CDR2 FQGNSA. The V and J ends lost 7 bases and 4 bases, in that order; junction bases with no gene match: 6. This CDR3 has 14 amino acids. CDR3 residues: CASTTYRGTGELFF. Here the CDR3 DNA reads TGTGCCAGCACCACCTACAGGGGCACCGGGGAGCTGTTTTTT.

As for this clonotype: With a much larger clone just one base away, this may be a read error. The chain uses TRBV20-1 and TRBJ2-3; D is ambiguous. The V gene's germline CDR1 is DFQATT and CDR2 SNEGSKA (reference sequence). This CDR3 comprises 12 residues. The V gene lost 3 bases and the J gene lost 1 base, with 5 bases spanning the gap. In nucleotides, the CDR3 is TGCAGTGCTAGGGACGGCACAGATACGCAGTATTTT. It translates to CSARDGTDTQYF.

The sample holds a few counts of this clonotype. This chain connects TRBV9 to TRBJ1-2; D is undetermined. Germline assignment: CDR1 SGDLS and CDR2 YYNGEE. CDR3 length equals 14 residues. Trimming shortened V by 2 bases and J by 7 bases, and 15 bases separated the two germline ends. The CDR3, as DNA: TGTGCCAGCAGCGTCGGTCACCTGCTAGGTGGCTACACCTTC. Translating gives CASSVGHLLGGYTF.

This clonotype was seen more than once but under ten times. The CDR3 region has the DNA TGCAGCGCCTATTACTCTGGGGCCAACGTCCTGACTTTC. Amino acid sequence: CSAYYSGANVLTF. The V and J genes are TRBV29-1 and TRBJ2-6; D call uncertain. V was cut by 7 bases and J by 0 bases, with 7 bases left in between. Per the germline V gene, CDR1 is SQVTM and CDR2 is ANQGSEA. The CDR3 is 13 residues long.

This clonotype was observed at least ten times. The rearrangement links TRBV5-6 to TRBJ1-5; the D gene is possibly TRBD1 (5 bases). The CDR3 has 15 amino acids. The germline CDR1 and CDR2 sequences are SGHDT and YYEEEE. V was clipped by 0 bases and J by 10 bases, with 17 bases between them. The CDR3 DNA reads TGTGCCAGCAGCTTGGCCGGGCAGGACACGGGTCCCCAGCATTTT. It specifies CASSLAGQDTGPQHF.

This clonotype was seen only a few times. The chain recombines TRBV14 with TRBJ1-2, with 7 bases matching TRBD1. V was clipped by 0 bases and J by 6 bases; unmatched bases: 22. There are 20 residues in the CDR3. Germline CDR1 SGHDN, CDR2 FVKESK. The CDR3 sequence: CASSQDASGVGRGRYNGYTF. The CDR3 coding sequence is TGTGCCAGCAGCCAAGATGCGTCCGGTGTCGGCAGGGGGAGGTACAATGGCTACACCTTC.

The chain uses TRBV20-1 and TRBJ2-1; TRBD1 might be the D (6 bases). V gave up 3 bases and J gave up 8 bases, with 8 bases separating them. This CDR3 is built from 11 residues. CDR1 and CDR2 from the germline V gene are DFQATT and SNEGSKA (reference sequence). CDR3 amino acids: CSASGGHEQFF. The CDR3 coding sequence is TGCAGTGCTAGTGGGGGCCATGAGCAGTTCTTC.

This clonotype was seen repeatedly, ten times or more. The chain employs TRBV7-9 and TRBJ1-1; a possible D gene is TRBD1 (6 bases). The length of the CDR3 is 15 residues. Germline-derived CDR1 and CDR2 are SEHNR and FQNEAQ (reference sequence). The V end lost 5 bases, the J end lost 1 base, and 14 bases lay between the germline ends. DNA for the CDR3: TGTGCCAGCAGCATACCCGGGACACCGAACACTGAAGCTTTCTTT. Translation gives CASSIPGTPNTEAFF.